A selection of T cell receptor beta chains follows, all from one sample in a study of neurological immune-mediated disorders. One entry per CDR3 protein results from TCRdb running MiXCR on the 5' RACE reads. The repertoire consists of tens of thousands of distinct CDR3 sequences, with around 7% occurring once and the leading ten covering roughly 6%. Sequenced sample: CD4+ T cells from blood. These receptor sequences come from a man between 45 and 60 years old in good health. Each CDR3 is given with its conserved first and last residue. The D gene is left open where the match is weak. Where a row states a size, it is once, few, many or the class of an expanded clone; other rows omit it.

V gene: TRBV11-2; J gene: TRBJ2-1; clone size: many; D gene: TRBD2; CDR3 protein: CASGRGTSGFGEQFF; CDR3 DNA: TGTGCCAGCGGAAGGGGGACTAGCGGATTTGGTGAGCAGTTCTTC
V gene: TRBV10-3; J gene: TRBJ1-6; clone size: NA; D gene: TRBD1; CDR3 protein: CAISEGQGTSPLHF; CDR3 DNA: TGTGCCATCAGTGAAGGACAGGGGACTTCGCCCCTCCACTTT
V gene: TRBV5-6; J gene: TRBJ2-3; clone size: NA; D gene: TRBD2; CDR3 protein: CASSLNQRDSRYTQYF; CDR3 DNA: TGTGCCAGCAGCCTGAACCAGCGGGACTCAAGATATACGCAGTATTTT
V gene: TRBV5-1; J gene: TRBJ2-4; clone size: many; D gene: NA; CDR3 protein: CASSLTDDLQNIQYF; CDR3 DNA: TGCGCCAGCAGCTTGACGGACGACCTCCAAAACATTCAGTACTTC
V gene: TRBV7-6; J gene: TRBJ2-1; clone size: many; D gene: NA; CDR3 protein: CASSLAGARAGNEQFF; CDR3 DNA: TGTGCCAGCAGCTTAGCGGGGGCCAGGGCTGGAAATGAGCAGTTCTTC
V gene: TRBV20-1; J gene: TRBJ2-3; clone size: many; D gene: TRBD1; CDR3 protein: CSAMGLTGGKRESTDTQYF; CDR3 DNA: TGCAGTGCTATGGGGCTGACAGGGGGCAAGCGGGAGTCCACAGATACGCAGTATTTT
V gene: TRBV5-1; J gene: TRBJ2-1; clone size: many; D gene: TRBD1; CDR3 protein: CASSAEPGGYNEQFF; CDR3 DNA: TGCGCCAGCAGCGCAGAGCCAGGGGGCTACAATGAGCAGTTCTTC
V gene: TRBV4-1; J gene: TRBJ1-4; clone size: many; D gene: NA; CDR3 protein: CASSQVRAANEKLFF; CDR3 DNA: TGCGCCAGCAGCCAAGTAAGGGCCGCAAATGAAAAACTGTTTTTT
V gene: TRBV20-1; J gene: TRBJ2-2; clone size: many; D gene: NA; CDR3 protein: CSALDPRSTGELFF; CDR3 DNA: TGCAGTGCGTTGGACCCGAGAAGCACCGGGGAGCTGTTTTTT
V gene: TRBV7-2; J gene: TRBJ2-2; clone size: many; D gene: NA; CDR3 protein: CASGSGAGTGELFF; CDR3 DNA: TGTGCCAGCGGCTCGGGGGCGGGCACCGGGGAGCTGTTTTTT
V gene: TRBV28; J gene: TRBJ2-7; clone size: NA; D gene: NA; CDR3 protein: CATSRVRGQYF; CDR3 DNA: TGTGCCACCAGTAGGGTACGAGGGCAGTACTTC
V gene: TRBV21-1; J gene: TRBJ2-3; clone size: many; D gene: NA; CDR3 protein: CASSRRTDRKFDTQYF; CDR3 DNA: TGTGCCAGCAGCAGAAGAACGGACAGAAAATTTGATACGCAGTATTTT
V gene: TRBV6-1; J gene: TRBJ1-5; clone size: many; D gene: TRBD1; CDR3 protein: CASSGGTGFRQPQHF; CDR3 DNA: TGTGCCAGCAGTGGAGGGACAGGGTTTCGGCAGCCCCAGCATTTT
V gene: TRBV9; J gene: TRBJ2-7; clone size: few; D gene: TRBD1; CDR3 protein: CASSVGTGVLEQYF; CDR3 DNA: TGTGCCAGCAGCGTCGGGACAGGGGTTCTCGAGCAGTACTTC
V gene: TRBV10-3; J gene: TRBJ1-5; clone size: many; D gene: NA; CDR3 protein: CAISKTSSLNQPQHF; CDR3 DNA: TGTGCCATCAGCAAGACGTCCTCCCTTAATCAGCCCCAGCATTTT
V gene: TRBV20-1; J gene: TRBJ1-5; clone size: many; D gene: TRBD1; CDR3 protein: CSARAGQGLRQPQHF; CDR3 DNA: TGCAGTGCTAGAGCAGGACAGGGACTTCGCCAGCCCCAGCATTTT
V gene: TRBV7-9; J gene: TRBJ2-7; clone size: many; D gene: TRBD1; CDR3 protein: CASSPGGAYEQYF; CDR3 DNA: TGTGCCAGCAGCCCAGGGGGTGCCTACGAGCAGTACTTC
V gene: TRBV5-1; J gene: TRBJ2-5; clone size: many; D gene: TRBD2; CDR3 protein: CASSAGLAGETQYF; CDR3 DNA: TGCGCCAGCAGCGCCGGACTAGCGGGGGAGACCCAGTACTTC
V gene: TRBV7-2; J gene: TRBJ1-6; clone size: many; D gene: NA; CDR3 protein: CASSLGPSSYNSPLHF; CDR3 DNA: TGTGCCAGCAGCTTAGGCCCCAGCTCCTATAATTCACCCCTCCACTTT
V gene: TRBV7-2; J gene: TRBJ2-3; clone size: many; D gene: NA; CDR3 protein: CASSSPPYGDTQYF; CDR3 DNA: TGTGCCAGCAGCTCACCCCCCTATGGAGATACGCAGTATTTT
V gene: TRBV7-6; J gene: TRBJ1-1; clone size: NA; D gene: NA; CDR3 protein: CASSRHSFNTEAFF; CDR3 DNA: TGTGCCAGCAGCCGACATAGCTTTAACACTGAAGCTTTCTTT
V gene: TRBV7-2; J gene: TRBJ1-2; clone size: many; D gene: NA; CDR3 protein: CASSLETAANYGYTF; CDR3 DNA: TGTGCCAGCAGCTTGGAAACAGCTGCTAACTATGGCTACACCTTC
V gene: TRBV27; J gene: TRBJ2-7; clone size: many; D gene: NA; CDR3 protein: CASSFLAGYEQYF; CDR3 DNA: TGTGCCAGCAGTTTTCTGGCGGGGTACGAGCAGTACTTC
V gene: TRBV5-1; J gene: TRBJ1-5; clone size: many; D gene: TRBD1; CDR3 protein: CASSLDGDRDQPQHF; CDR3 DNA: TGCGCCAGCAGCTTGGATGGGGACAGGGATCAGCCCCAGCATTTT
V gene: TRBV10-3; J gene: TRBJ2-7; clone size: many; D gene: TRBD1; CDR3 protein: CAGGQGAYEQYF; CDR3 DNA: TGTGCCGGGGGACAGGGGGCCTACGAGCAGTACTTC
V gene: TRBV5-5; J gene: TRBJ2-3; clone size: many; D gene: NA; CDR3 protein: CASSFRGTDTQYF; CDR3 DNA: TGTGCCAGCAGCTTCCGGGGGACAGATACGCAGTATTTT
V gene: TRBV28; J gene: TRBJ2-5; clone size: many; D gene: TRBD1; CDR3 protein: CASSFGDRKRETQYF; CDR3 DNA: TGTGCCAGCAGTTTTGGGGACAGGAAGAGGGAGACCCAGTACTTC
V gene: TRBV20-1; J gene: TRBJ2-7; clone size: many; D gene: TRBD2; CDR3 protein: CSAPQAGRGEQYF; CDR3 DNA: TGCAGTGCCCCCCAAGCGGGAAGAGGCGAGCAGTACTTC
V gene: TRBV7-2; J gene: TRBJ2-7; clone size: many; D gene: TRBD1; CDR3 protein: CASSFGQGSEQYF; CDR3 DNA: TGTGCCAGCAGCTTTGGACAGGGGTCCGAGCAGTACTTC
V gene: TRBV20-1; J gene: TRBJ2-3; clone size: many; D gene: TRBD2; CDR3 protein: CSGAPFLAGVGTDTQYF; CDR3 DNA: TGCAGTGGCGCACCCTTTTTAGCGGGAGTGGGGACAGATACGCAGTATTTT
V gene: TRBV20-1; J gene: TRBJ1-5; clone size: many; D gene: TRBD1; CDR3 protein: CSARGPQGAFQPQHF; CDR3 DNA: TGCAGTGCTAGAGGCCCACAGGGGGCTTTTCAGCCCCAGCATTTT
V gene: TRBV5-4; J gene: TRBJ2-5; clone size: NA; D gene: TRBD1; CDR3 protein: CASRQRQGTAETQYF; CDR3 DNA: TGTGCCAGCAGGCAGAGACAGGGGACGGCGGAGACCCAGTACTTC
V gene: TRBV5-1; J gene: TRBJ1-1; clone size: many; D gene: TRBD1; CDR3 protein: CASSLERTGGTEAFF; CDR3 DNA: TGCGCCAGCAGCTTGGAAAGGACAGGGGGAACTGAAGCTTTCTTT
V gene: TRBV7-2; J gene: TRBJ2-3; clone size: NA; D gene: TRBD2; CDR3 protein: CASSRGLADTQYF; CDR3 DNA: TGTGCCAGCAGCCGGGGACTAGCGGATACGCAGTATTTT
V gene: TRBV2; J gene: TRBJ2-1; clone size: many; D gene: NA; CDR3 protein: CASSAGLYNEQFF; CDR3 DNA: TGTGCCAGCAGTGCTGGACTATACAATGAGCAGTTCTTC
V gene: TRBV7-2; J gene: TRBJ2-7; clone size: many; D gene: TRBD1; CDR3 protein: CASSSNRRDRGREQYF; CDR3 DNA: TGTGCCAGCAGCTCCAACCGCCGGGACAGGGGACGCGAGCAGTACTTC
V gene: TRBV10-3; J gene: TRBJ2-7; clone size: once; D gene: TRBD1; CDR3 protein: CAISRTGLEQYF; CDR3 DNA: TGTGCCATCAGTAGGACAGGTCTGGAGCAGTACTTC
V gene: TRBV11-2; J gene: TRBJ1-2; clone size: many; D gene: NA; CDR3 protein: CASSLDLWQGNYGYTF; CDR3 DNA: TGTGCCAGCAGCTTAGATTTGTGGCAGGGCAACTATGGCTACACCTTC
V gene: TRBV5-1; J gene: TRBJ1-2; clone size: many; D gene: NA; CDR3 protein: CASSMDESSGGYTF; CDR3 DNA: TGCGCCAGCAGCATGGACGAGAGCTCGGGAGGCTACACCTTC
V gene: TRBV18; J gene: TRBJ2-7; clone size: many; D gene: TRBD2; CDR3 protein: CASSPGLAGGEQYF; CDR3 DNA: TGTGCCAGCTCACCAGGCCTAGCGGGCGGCGAGCAGTACTTC
V gene: TRBV30; J gene: TRBJ2-2; clone size: many; D gene: TRBD2; CDR3 protein: CAWTSGSTGELFF; CDR3 DNA: TGTGCCTGGACTAGCGGGAGTACCGGGGAGCTGTTTTTT
V gene: TRBV6-2/TRBV6-3; J gene: TRBJ2-3; clone size: many; D gene: NA; CDR3 protein: CASSSPRGVKYF; CDR3 DNA: TGTGCCAGCAGTTCTCCGAGGGGAGTTAAGTATTTT
V gene: TRBV20-1; J gene: TRBJ2-7; clone size: NA; D gene: TRBD1; CDR3 protein: CSAREIQGSKYEHYF; CDR3 DNA: TGCAGTGCTAGGGAAATACAGGGGTCGAAGTACGAGCATTACTTC
V gene: TRBV5-1; J gene: TRBJ2-5; clone size: NA; D gene: NA; CDR3 protein: CASRLGSETQYF; CDR3 DNA: TGCGCCAGCAGACTCGGGTCTGAGACCCAGTACTTC
V gene: TRBV7-9; J gene: TRBJ1-1; clone size: many; D gene: NA; CDR3 protein: CASSLSGAPEAFF; CDR3 DNA: TGTGCCAGCAGCTTATCCGGGGCCCCTGAAGCTTTCTTT
V gene: TRBV7-2; J gene: TRBJ2-7; clone size: many; D gene: TRBD2; CDR3 protein: CASSLEASGSPYEQYF; CDR3 DNA: TGTGCCAGCAGCTTAGAGGCTAGCGGGAGTCCCTACGAGCAGTACTTC
V gene: TRBV20-1; J gene: TRBJ2-3; clone size: many; D gene: TRBD2; CDR3 protein: CSAGPSGREDTQYF; CDR3 DNA: TGCAGTGCAGGCCCAAGCGGGAGAGAAGATACGCAGTATTTT